The 20 T cell receptor beta chains given below trace back to one sample, sequenced in a study of T cell changes during pregnancy in multiple sclerosis. Clones were read by immunoSEQ multiplex PCR, and TCRdb kept only the in-frame ones, dropping some. The sample consists of more than 65,000 clones, more than 90% of them appearing once. This specimen consisted of CD4+ T cells from peripheral blood mononuclear cells, obtained before pregnancy. The receptors derive from a female donor with multiple sclerosis, enrolled in a pregnancy study.

The rearrangement uses TRBV5-1 and TRBJ2-2, with 7 positions matching TRBD1. The V gene end was trimmed by 4 bases and the J gene end by 5 bases; junction bases not matched to a gene: 8. Germline CDR1 is SGHRS and CDR2 is YFSETQ. The CDR3 is 15 residues long. The CDR3 bases are TGCGCCAGCAGCCACCCCGTGGGACAGACCGGGGAGCTGTTTTTT. Translation: CASSHPVGQTGELFF.

Written as DNA, the CDR3 is TGTGCCAGCAGTCCTCTAAGACGGAGCGGGAGGAGCGGGGAGCTGTTTTTT. Translation gives CASSPLRRSGRSGELFF. The V and J genes are TRBV28 and TRBJ2-2, with TRBD2 identical over 9 bases. The CDR3 runs to 17 residues. Germline-derived CDR1 and CDR2 are MDHEN and SYDVKM. Trimming cost V 5 bases and J 7 bases; bases outside gene matches: 14.

This clone was seen just once. The chain combines TRBV5-4 with TRBJ2-3, with 7 bases fitting TRBD1. Germline V gives CDR1 SGHNT, CDR2 YYREEE (reference sequence). CDR3 length: 13 residues. The ends lost 4 bases at V and 6 bases at J; junction bases unmatched: 5. The CDR3 DNA is TGTGCCAGCAGCAACCAGGGGGTGGATACGCAGTATTTT. Residues: CASSNQGVDTQYF.

This clone was observed a handful of times. The genes are TRBV7-9 and TRBJ1-3; the D is unclear. V was pared by 1 base and J by 4 bases, with 11 bases between. Germline CDR1 SEHNR, CDR2 FQNEAQ (reference sequence). The CDR3 totals 15 residues. CDR3 bases: TGTGCCAGCAGCTTAGGGTCCTCGGGAGGAAACACCATATATTTT. It is translated as CASSLGSSGGNTIYF.

V is TRBV4-1 and J is TRBJ2-3; 10 bases align to TRBD2. V lost 0 bases, J lost 2 bases, and 8 bases stayed unmatched. The CDR3 contains 18 residues. Germline V gene sequence: CDR1 MGHRA, CDR2 YSYEKL. This CDR3 is CASSQDSVAGGSTDTQYF. The CDR3, as DNA: TGCGCCAGCAGCCAAGATTCGGTAGCGGGAGGCTCCACAGATACGCAGTATTTT.

The chain links TRBV19 to TRBJ2-7, with 9 bases identical to TRBD2. There are 12 residues in the CDR3. J lost 6 bases, V lost 8 bases, and 5 bases had no gene match. Germline V gene sequence: CDR1 LNHDA, CDR2 SQIVND (reference sequence). CDR3 region: CASEMTSGEQYF. The CDR3 DNA follows: TGTGCCAGTGAAATGACTAGCGGCGAGCAGTACTTC.

This chain connects TRBV7-8 to TRBJ2-7, with D perhaps TRBD1 (6 bases). The CDR3 has 16 amino acids. Germline CDR1 is SGHVS and CDR2 is FQNEAQ. Trimming cost V 6 bases and J 0 bases, with 18 bases left between them. The CDR3 is CASRPAWNRDSYEQYF. In DNA, the CDR3 is TGTGCCAGCAGACCAGCTTGGAACAGGGACTCCTACGAGCAGTACTTC. Looking up the rest from reference TRBV7-8 and TRBJ2-7 gives the full variable domain: GAGVSQSPRYKVAKRGQDVALRCDPISGHVSLFWYQQALGQGPEFLTYFQNEAQLDKSGLPSDRFFAERPEGSVSTLKIQRTQQEDSAVYLCASRPAWNRDSYEQYFGPGTRLTVT.

The rearrangement joins TRBV9 to TRBJ2-3; the D is unclear. Trimming shortened V by 3 bases and J by 6 bases, and 11 bases separated the two germline ends. The V gene's germline CDR1 is SGDLS and CDR2 YYNGEE. This CDR3 spans 13 amino acids. CDR3 coding DNA: TGTGCCAGCAGCGCGCTACCCTCTGATACGCAGTATTTT. Translating it yields CASSALPSDTQYF. Supplemented by reference TRBV9 and TRBJ2-3, the full variable domain reads DSGVTQTPKHLITATGQRVTLRCSPRSGDLSVYWYQQSLDQGLQFLIQYYNGEERAKGNILERFSAQQFPDLHSELNLSSLELGDSALYFCASSALPSDTQYFGPGTRLTVL.

This chain uses TRBV6-5 with TRBJ2-3; 8 bases map to TRBD2. The V and J ends lost 10 bases and 1 base, in that order; junction bases with no gene match: 7. Per the germline V gene, CDR1 is MNHEY and CDR2 is SVGAGI. This CDR3 spans 14 amino acids. The CDR3 reads CATWTGGGTDTQYF. CDR3 DNA sequence: TGTGCCACCTGGACGGGGGGGGGCACAGATACGCAGTATTTT.

The chain recombines TRBV7-2 with TRBJ2-7, with TRBD1 matching 9 bases. CDR3 length: 15 amino acids. Germline CDR1 is SGHTA and CDR2 is FQGNSA. Losses at the gene ends were 3 bases for V and 4 bases for J; bases not matched to a gene: 7. CDR3 DNA sequence: TGTGCCAGCAGCTTTAGCCGGGACAGGGAGTACGAGCAGTACTTC. Translating gives CASSFSRDREYEQYF.

The chain couples TRBV19 to TRBJ1-5; 7 bases line up with TRBD1. V lost 3 bases to trimming and J lost 4 bases; unmatched junction nucleotides: 6. This CDR3 has 15 residues. Germline V gives CDR1 LNHDA, CDR2 SQIVND (reference sequence). CDR3 DNA sequence: TGTGCCAGTAGTATTCTCCGGGACAGAAATCAGCCCCAGCATTTT. It is translated as CASSILRDRNQPQHF. The full variable domain, in which reference TRBV19 and TRBJ1-5 provide the parts outside the CDR3, is DGGITQSPKYLFRKEGQNVTLSCEQNLNHDAMYWYRQDPGQGLRLIYYSQIVNDFQKGDIAEGYSVSREKKESFPLTVTSAQKNPTAFYLCASSILRDRNQPQHFGDGTRLSIL.

The chain uses TRBV15 and TRBJ2-7; 9 bases fit TRBD2. Germline CDR1 LNHNV, CDR2 YYDKDF (reference sequence). V lost 3 bases, J lost 2 bases, and 5 bases stayed unmatched. The CDR3 is made up of 15 amino acids. The DNA for the CDR3 is TGTGCCACCAGCAGGGAACTAGCGGGTGCCTACGAGCAGTACTTC. It specifies CATSRELAGAYEQYF.

This rearrangement joins TRBV5-1 to TRBJ2-2, with D maybe TRBD2 (5 bases). Per the germline V gene, CDR1 is SGHRS and CDR2 is YFSETQ. V was clipped by 3 bases and J by 3 bases, with 21 bases between them. The CDR3 is 18 residues long. The CDR3: CASSSFRDVSRDTGELFF. The CDR3 bases are TGCGCCAGCAGCTCCTTTCGGGATGTGTCAAGGGACACCGGGGAGCTGTTTTTT.

The chain is built from TRBV30 and TRBJ2-3; the D gene is possibly TRBD1 (6 bases). CDR1 and CDR2 from the germline V gene are GTSNPN and SVGIG (reference sequence). The CDR3 loop spans 11 amino acids. Trimming removed 2 bases from V and 6 bases from J, with 6 bases in between. CDR3 loop: CAWSRGDTQYF. DNA for the CDR3: TGTGCCTGGAGTAGGGGGGATACGCAGTATTTT.

In this sample, this clone turned up once. The chain is built from TRBV19 and TRBJ1-1; D remains unclear. The germline gives CDR1 LNHDA, CDR2 SQIVND (reference sequence). This CDR3 has 13 residues. Trimming left V 5 bases short and J 3 bases short, with 10 bases between. For the CDR3, the DNA is TGTGCCAGTAGTTTGAGGCCTTACACTGAAGCTTTCTTT. This translates into CASSLRPYTEAFF.

The chain carries TRBV14 and TRBJ2-3, with 11 bases aligning to TRBD2. Trimming took 2 bases from V and 5 from J; bases not matched to a gene: 3. Germline CDR1 and CDR2: SGHDN and FVKESK. This CDR3 has 15 amino acids. The CDR3 region has the DNA TGTGCCAGCAGCCAATCTAGCGGGAGGATAGATACGCAGTATTTT. This translates into CASSQSSGRIDTQYF.

The gene calls are TRBV5-4 and TRBJ2-2; a possible D gene is TRBD1 (5 bases). CDR1 and CDR2 (germline): SGHNT, YYREEE (reference sequence). The CDR3 is 15 amino acids. The V and J ends lost 9 bases and 5 bases respectively, with 20 bases between them. CDR3 sequence (DNA): TGTGCCACCACAGGAACACCTAAAACTACCGGGGAGCTGTTTTTT. Translating gives CATTGTPKTTGELFF.

This clone was observed a few times. The chain recombines TRBV7-2 with TRBJ2-7; 7 bases match TRBD2. Germline assignment: CDR1 SGHTA and CDR2 FQGNSA. This CDR3 comprises 14 residues. Trimming removed 2 bases from V and 2 bases from J; junction bases left unmatched: 3. The CDR3: CASSLSGLPYEQYF. The CDR3 DNA is TGTGCCAGCAGCTTATCGGGACTACCCTACGAGCAGTACTTC. The full variable domain, its missing parts supplied by reference TRBV7-2 and TRBJ2-7, is GAGVSQSPSNKVTEKGKDVELRCDPISGHTALYWYRQSLGQGLEFLIYFQGNSAPDKSGLPSDRFSAERTGGSVSTLTIQRTQQEDSAVYLCASSLSGLPYEQYFGPGTRLTVT.

The CDR3 DNA sequence: TGTGCCAGCAGTAGAAGGACAGGGGTGGTCACCGGGGAGCTGTTTTTT. It yields the protein CASSRRTGVVTGELFF. This chain connects TRBV2 to TRBJ2-2; 9 bases are a match to TRBD1. Losses at the gene ends were 5 bases for V and 4 bases for J; bases not matched to a gene: 8. CDR1 is SNHLY and CDR2 is FYNNEI in the germline V gene. The CDR3 extends over 16 amino acids.

J is TRBJ2-3 and V is TRBV7-9, with D perhaps TRBD1 (6 bases). There are 14 residues in the CDR3. From germline, CDR1 is SEHNR and CDR2 FQNEAQ (reference sequence). V lost 0 bases and J 3 bases, leaving 7 bases between the germline ends. The CDR3 is CASSLAQGTDTQYF. The CDR3, as DNA: TGTGCCAGCAGCTTAGCTCAGGGGACAGATACGCAGTATTTT.